The next 26 T cell receptor beta chains were all read from a single sample in a study of cytomegalovirus exposure and HLA in healthy donors. PCR amplification relied on 60 Vbeta primers (plus 13 Jbeta primers). Profiling relied on immunoSEQ multiplex PCR, and the TCRdb table lists in-frame clones only, not all of them. The sample consists of 55,000 to 75,000 clones, 62% of them appearing once. Sequenced material: PBMCs. Source of these receptors: a man aged 25 to 40 in good health and CMV-seronegative.

This clone was detected only a few times. The chain joins TRBV9 to TRBJ1-2; 9 bases map to TRBD1. CDR1 SGDLS and CDR2 YYNGEE come from the germline V gene. There are 15 residues in the CDR3. V gave up 3 bases and J gave up 6 bases; unmatched junction bases: 9. As DNA, the CDR3 is TGTGCCAGCAGCGAGCGTTCCGGGACAGGGAATGGCTACACCTTC. Its protein is CASSERSGTGNGYTF.

The rearrangement links TRBV13 to TRBJ1-1; tentative D call: TRBD1 (6 bases). Per germline, CDR1 PRHDT and CDR2 FYEKMQ (reference sequence). Trimming pared 3 bases from V and 8 bases from J, leaving 13 bases between. This CDR3 contains 13 residues. The CDR3 DNA sequence: TGTGCCAGCAGCTTTGGCAGGGGCGCCGAAGCTTTCTTT. It codes for CASSFGRGAEAFF.

The chain employs TRBV5-6 and TRBJ1-3, with D maybe TRBD1 (6 bases). CDR3 length equals 14 residues. CDR1 and CDR2 from the germline V gene are SGHDT and YYEEEE. Trimming stripped 4 bases from V and 2 bases from J, with 10 bases between. CDR3 DNA sequence: TGTGCCAGCAGCCGCCCAGGGGCTGGAAACACCATATATTTT. Protein: CASSRPGAGNTIYF.

The chain uses TRBV11-3 and TRBJ2-7; the match to TRBD2 covers 8 bases. Germline-derived CDR1 and CDR2 are SGHNT and YENEEA. The ends lost 5 bases at V and 3 bases at J; junction bases unmatched: 6. This CDR3 region has 14 residues. In DNA, the CDR3 is TGTGCCAGCAGCCTCTATACTAGCGGCTACGAGCAGTACTTC. Protein: CASSLYTSGYEQYF.

This chain connects TRBV27 to TRBJ1-1; D not resolved. Germline CDR1 is MNHEY and CDR2 is SMNVEV (reference sequence). The V end lost 4 bases, the J end lost 2 bases, and 8 bases lay between the germline ends. The length of the CDR3 is 13 residues. This CDR3 is CASSSNVNTEAFF. CDR3 DNA: TGTGCCAGCAGTTCTAACGTAAACACTGAAGCTTTCTTT.

This clone was seen only a few times. The V call is TRBV30, the J call TRBJ2-1, with 8 bases matching TRBD1. The J segment lost 1 base and the V segment lost 7 bases, leaving 6 bases of the junction unmatched. Germline loops: CDR1 GTSNPN, CDR2 SVGIG (reference sequence). The CDR3 has 14 amino acids. CDR3 amino acids: CAYLRQGSYNEQFF. CDR3 DNA sequence: TGTGCCTACTTACGACAGGGGTCCTACAATGAGCAGTTCTTC.

The V call is TRBV11-3, the J call TRBJ1-1; TRBD1 matches 12 bases. Germline V CDR1 and CDR2: SGHNT, YENEEA. The ends lost 5 bases at V and 9 bases at J; junction bases unmatched: 4. This CDR3 has 13 residues. In nucleotides, the CDR3 is TGTGCCAGCAGCGCCCGGGACAGGGGGCAAGCTTTCTTT. This encodes CASSARDRGQAFF.

V and J are TRBV19 and TRBJ1-5, with D maybe TRBD1 (5 bases). This CDR3 contains 14 residues. Trimming took off 5 bases at V and 7 bases at J, with 15 bases between the two ends. Germline-derived CDR1 and CDR2 are LNHDA and SQIVND (reference sequence). The CDR3 sequence is CASSPAQGPQPQHF. In nucleotides, the CDR3 is TGTGCCAGTAGTCCTGCGCAGGGTCCCCAGCCCCAGCATTTT.

The chain uses TRBV7-2 and TRBJ2-5, with D unresolved. Germline-derived CDR1 and CDR2 are SGHTA and FQGNSA. Trimming stripped 1 base from V and 0 bases from J, with 15 bases between. This CDR3 region has 17 residues. CDR3 coding DNA: TGTGCCAGCAGCTTAGACGATCCAGCGCTGTACCAAGAGACCCAGTACTTC. Its protein is CASSLDDPALYQETQYF.

This chain uses TRBV30 with TRBJ2-3; the D is unclear. Deletions cut 4 bases from V and 4 bases from J, with 12 bases between. The V gene's germline CDR1 is GTSNPN and CDR2 SVGIG (reference sequence). The CDR3 runs to 13 residues. DNA of the CDR3: TGTGCCTGGACCCGTCGGTCGGCAGATACGCAGTATTTT. Translating it yields CAWTRRSADTQYF.

This chain uses TRBV13 with TRBJ2-1, with 12 positions matching TRBD2. Per the germline V gene, CDR1 is PRHDT and CDR2 is FYEKMQ (reference sequence). The V gene end was trimmed by 0 bases and the J gene end by 6 bases; junction bases not matched to a gene: 0. CDR3 length: 15 residues. The CDR3 DNA reads TGTGCCAGCAGCTTAGGACTAGCGGGGGGCAATGAGCAGTTCTTC. Protein sequence: CASSLGLAGGNEQFF.

The chain links TRBV30 to TRBJ2-4; the D gene is possibly TRBD1 (6 bases). CDR3 length: 16 residues. Per the germline V gene, CDR1 is GTSNPN and CDR2 is SVGIG (reference sequence). Trimming took off 0 bases at V and 2 bases at J, with 14 bases between the two ends. CDR3 residues: CAWSVGLGAPKNIQYF. The CDR3 nucleotides are TGTGCCTGGAGTGTAGGGCTGGGGGCGCCCAAAAACATTCAGTACTTC.

CDR3: CAWTGGHQETQYF. The CDR3 nucleotides read TGTGCCTGGACAGGAGGACACCAAGAGACCCAGTACTTC. The chain combines TRBV30 with TRBJ2-5; perhaps TRBD2 as D (5 bases). The CDR3 extends over 13 amino acids. V shed 4 bases and J shed 0 bases, with 9 bases lying between them. Per the germline V gene, CDR1 is GTSNPN and CDR2 is SVGIG (reference sequence).

V usage is TRBV6-5 and J usage is TRBJ2-7; tentatively, D is TRBD1 (6 bases). This CDR3 has 13 amino acids. Germline V gene sequence: CDR1 MNHEY, CDR2 SVGAGI. V lost 9 bases to trimming and J lost 2 bases, with 14 bases between them. The DNA for the CDR3 is TGTGCCAGTCGGGTACCAGGGGCCTACGAGCAGTACTTC. Protein sequence: CASRVPGAYEQYF.

A few counts support this clone. This chain's CDR3 is CASSVGTASGNTIYF. The CDR3, as DNA: TGTGCCAGCAGCGTAGGGACAGCCTCTGGAAACACCATATATTTT. The chain combines TRBV9 with TRBJ1-3; D possibly corresponds to TRBD1 (6 bases). There are 15 residues in the CDR3. CDR1 is SGDLS and CDR2 is YYNGEE in the germline V gene. Trimming pared 0 bases from V and 0 bases from J, leaving 7 bases between.

This clone is a singleton in its sample. J is TRBJ1-1 and V is TRBV7-3; D uncertain. The CDR3 totals 13 residues. The V end lost 0 bases, the J end lost 2 bases, and 4 bases lay between the germline ends. Germline CDR1 and CDR2: SGHTA and FQGTGA. The CDR3 sequence is CASSLTPNTEAFF. CDR3 coding DNA: TGTGCCAGCAGCTTAACCCCAAACACTGAAGCTTTCTTT. The full variable domain, its missing parts supplied by reference TRBV7-3 and TRBJ1-1, is GAGVSQTPSNKVTEKGKYVELRCDPISGHTALYWYRQSLGQGPEFLIYFQGTGAADDSGLPNDRFFAVRPEGSVSTLKIQRTERGDSAVYLCASSLTPNTEAFFGQGTRLTVV.

This clone has a handful of counts. The chain carries TRBV15 and TRBJ2-3, with TRBD2 matching over 7 bases. The germline V gene has CDR1 LNHNV and CDR2 YYDKDF (reference sequence). Germline trimming cut 4 bases from V and 2 bases from J; bases unmatched to any gene: 3. This CDR3 is 14 amino acids long. The CDR3 nucleotides are TGTGCCACCAGCACGGGACTAAACACAGATACGCAGTATTTT. Translated, it gives CATSTGLNTDTQYF.

The chain recombines TRBV5-1 with TRBJ1-4; 8 nucleotides align to TRBD1. V shed 6 bases, J shed 6 bases, and the junction held 7 bases outside the gene matches. Germline CDR1 SGHRS, CDR2 YFSETQ. The CDR3 has 14 amino acids. The CDR3 DNA follows: TGCGCCAGCAAACGGAACAGGGGGGATGAAAAACTGTTTTTT. Translated: CASKRNRGDEKLFF.

This sequence joins TRBV7-9 and TRBJ2-5; D may be TRBD2 (5 bases). Trimming removed 6 bases at V and 3 bases at J, with 14 bases between. Germline V gene data show CDR1 as SEHNR and CDR2 as FQNEAQ (reference sequence). The CDR3 is 14 amino acids. The CDR3 here is CASSSSGIKETQYF. The DNA of the CDR3 is TGTGCCAGCAGTTCCTCCGGGATAAAAGAGACCCAGTACTTC.

CDR3 in DNA: TGTGCCACCAGAACAGACAGGAGCTCCTACAATGAGCAGTTCTTC. The encoded protein is CATRTDRSSYNEQFF. The chain joins TRBV15 to TRBJ2-1, with D perhaps TRBD1 (6 bases). Trimming took off 6 bases at V and 0 bases at J, with 12 bases between the two ends. Per germline, CDR1 LNHNV and CDR2 YYDKDF (reference sequence). CDR3 size: 15 residues. The whole variable domain, remainder taken from reference TRBV15 and TRBJ2-1, is DAMVIQNPRYQVTQFGKPVTLSCSQTLNHNVMYWYQQKSSQAPKLLFHYYDKDFNNEADTPDNFQSRRPNTSFCFLDIRSPGLGDTAMYLCATRTDRSSYNEQFFGPGTRLTVL.

This clone turned up a few times. V is TRBV5-6 and J is TRBJ1-2; possible D gene TRBD1, 5 bases. The V end lost 0 bases, the J end lost 7 bases, and 13 bases lay between the germline ends. The CDR3 has 14 amino acids. From germline, CDR1 is SGHDT and CDR2 YYEEEE. DNA of the CDR3: TGTGCCAGCAGCTTGGTCGGCAGGGATTTTGGCTACACCTTC. Protein product: CASSLVGRDFGYTF.

The CDR3 is CAIQATGSSYEQYF. The CDR3 DNA reads as TGTGCCATCCAGGCAACAGGGAGCTCCTACGAGCAGTACTTC. This sequence joins TRBV10-3 and TRBJ2-7, with D possibly being TRBD1 (6 bases). The CDR3 sequence is 14 residues long. Germline V CDR1 and CDR2: ENHRY, SYGVKD. Between the trimmed V and J ends, which lost 8 bases and 0 bases, there was a span of 14 bases.

This clone was seen a handful of times. The chain carries TRBV5-6 and TRBJ1-2, with D possibly TRBD1 on 6 matching bases. Between the trimmed V and J ends, which lost 4 bases and 2 bases, there was a span of 9 bases. Germline lookup yields CDR1 SGHDT and CDR2 YYEEEE. This CDR3 spans 13 amino acids. The CDR3 region has the DNA TGTGCCAGCAGCGGGGACATAAACTATGGCTACACCTTC. This sequence encodes CASSGDINYGYTF.

J is TRBJ2-7 and V is TRBV30; D may be TRBD1 (5 bases). V lost 5 bases to trimming and J lost 3 bases, with 11 bases between them. The CDR3 has 12 amino acids. Per the germline V gene, CDR1 is GTSNPN and CDR2 is SVGIG (reference sequence). Here the CDR3 DNA reads TGTGCCTGGTCGCCGCAGGGCTACGAGCAGTACTTC. It specifies CAWSPQGYEQYF.

The chain employs TRBV5-4 and TRBJ1-1; TRBD1 might be the D (5 bases). CDR3 length: 12 amino acids. Germline V CDR1 and CDR2: SGHNT, YYREEE (reference sequence). Between the trimmed V and J ends, which lost 3 bases and 5 bases, there was a span of 8 bases. CDR3 sequence (DNA): TGTGCCAGCAGCTGGGGGGGTACTGAAGCTTTCTTT. This codes for CASSWGGTEAFF.

The chain combines TRBV4-2 with TRBJ1-6; perhaps TRBD1 as D (6 bases). Per the germline V gene, CDR1 is LGHNA and CDR2 is YNFKEQ. Deletions cut 0 bases from V and 10 bases from J, with 16 bases between. This CDR3 contains 16 residues. In DNA form, the CDR3 reads TGTGCCAGCAGCCAAGACCCGGGGGGGGCTAGATCACCCCTCCACTTT. It yields the protein CASSQDPGGARSPLHF.